Below are 18 T cell receptor beta chains sequenced from a single sample in a study of CD8+ T cells in alopecia areata. In each case, RNA was isolated and then reverse transcribed into cDNA as the sequencing template. TCRdb's table, derived via immunoSEQ multiplex PCR, lists solely in-frame clones and lacks some. Here the sample spans 150,000 or so clones, about nine tenths being singletons. The sequencing used CD8+ T cells sorted from blood, collected at week 0. These receptors all come from a human donor with alopecia areata.

The chain has TRBV4-1 and TRBJ2-7, with a weak D call TRBD2 (5 bases). The CDR3 runs 15 residues. With 4 bases removed from V and 3 bases from J, the gap between germline ends came to 16 bases. Germline CDR1 MGHRA, CDR2 YSYEKL. The CDR3 protein is CASSRARTALYEQYF. The CDR3 DNA is TGCGCCAGCAGCCGCGCTCGGACTGCCCTCTACGAGCAGTACTTC.

The V call is TRBV27, the J call TRBJ1-6, with D possibly TRBD1 on 5 matching bases. V was pared by 3 bases and J by 10 bases, with 7 bases between. The CDR3 consists of 12 residues. Germline assignment: CDR1 MNHEY and CDR2 SMNVEV (reference sequence). In nucleotides, the CDR3 is TGTGCCAGCAGTTTGGGGGGGTCACCCCTCCACTTT. Translation gives CASSLGGSPLHF.

The genes are TRBV10-3 and TRBJ2-7; D is perhaps TRBD1 (6 bases). The germline V gene has CDR1 ENHRY and CDR2 SYGVKD. Trimming took off 0 bases at V and 4 bases at J, with 13 bases between the two ends. The CDR3 is made up of 15 amino acids. As DNA, the CDR3 is TGTGCCATCAGTGAGTCTCTGGGGGCAGGGTACGAGCAGTACTTC. The encoded protein is CAISESLGAGYEQYF.

The J gene is TRBJ2-5, the V gene TRBV7-9; D remains unclear. Gene TRBJ2-7 matches the end of the DNA better, so the J call may be wrong. This CDR3 has 13 amino acids. Germline assignment: CDR1 SEHNR and CDR2 FQNEAQ (reference sequence). In DNA form, the CDR3 reads TGTGCCAGCAGCTTCGGTGAATCCTACGAGCAGTACTTC. Translating gives CASSFGESYEQYF.

V and J are TRBV15 and TRBJ1-2, with D possibly matching TRBD1 (5 bases). The ends were cut back, 4 bases at V and 4 bases at J, with 10 bases in the middle. Germline CDR1 and CDR2: LNHNV and YYDKDF (reference sequence). This CDR3 region has 13 residues. CDR3 coding DNA: TGTGCCACCAGCACTGGGGGTTCCTATGGCTACACCTTC. Amino acid sequence: CATSTGGSYGYTF.

This clone has a handful of counts. One junction end does not reproduce the germline sequence, and a read error may be involved. This chain uses TRBV7-9 with TRBJ1-2; 7 bases are a match to TRBD1. This CDR3 has 16 residues. CDR1 and CDR2 (germline): SEHNR, FQNEAQ (reference sequence). CDR3 loop: CASSLGGTETNYGYTF. As DNA, the CDR3 is TGTGCCAGCAGTTTAGGGGGGACAGAGACTAACTATGGCTACACCTTC.

This rearrangement joins TRBV11-3 to TRBJ2-1; unclear D gene. The CDR3 is 13 amino acids. The germline CDR1 and CDR2 sequences are SGHNT and YENEEA. V lost 1 base and J lost 9, with 10 bases in between. CDR3 region: CASSLVARGEQFF. The CDR3 region has the DNA TGTGCCAGCAGCTTAGTAGCAAGAGGTGAGCAGTTCTTC.

The V call is TRBV6-1, the J call TRBJ2-2, with 7 bases fitting TRBD2. V gave up 6 bases and J gave up 11 bases; unmatched junction bases: 6. CDR1 is MNHNS, CDR2 SASEGT, per germline. The CDR3 sequence is 12 residues long. The CDR3 region has the DNA TGTGCCAGCAGAGACGGGAGGCTTGAGCTGTTTTTT. Its translation: CASRDGRLELFF.

The rearrangement joins TRBV27 to TRBJ1-2, with D possibly being TRBD1 (6 bases). The CDR3 covers 16 residues. Germline-derived CDR1 and CDR2 are MNHEY and SMNVEV (reference sequence). Trimming left V 3 bases short and J 5 bases short, with 19 bases between. CDR3 protein: CASSFSDRTPSYGYTF. Written as DNA, the CDR3 is TGTGCCAGCAGTTTTTCCGACAGGACCCCCTCATATGGCTACACCTTC.

The chain combines TRBV2 with TRBJ2-1; D is possibly TRBD2 (6 bases). The CDR3 totals 14 residues. Between the trimmed V and J ends, which lost 5 bases and 7 bases, there was a span of 15 bases. From germline, CDR1 is SNHLY and CDR2 FYNNEI. The CDR3 region has the DNA TGTGCCAGCAGTTACGTGGACGGGGGTAATGAGCAGTTCTTC. Translation gives CASSYVDGGNEQFF.

This chain uses TRBV6-5 with TRBJ2-7; D is perhaps TRBD1 (7 bases). This CDR3 region has 14 residues. Germline CDR1 reads MNHEY; CDR2 reads SVGAGI. V dropped 6 bases and J dropped 5 bases, with 17 bases sitting between them. CDR3 protein: CASSPVQGGHEQYF. The CDR3 DNA is TGTGCCAGCAGCCCCGTGCAGGGGGGCCACGAGCAGTACTTC.

CDR3: CASSEAWTPYEQYF. The DNA for the CDR3 is TGTGCCAGCAGTGAAGCATGGACACCCTACGAGCAGTACTTC. V gene TRBV6-1 combines with J gene TRBJ2-7; D perhaps matches TRBD1 (5 bases). Germline CDR1 MNHNS, CDR2 SASEGT. This CDR3 contains 14 residues. The ends were cut back, 0 bases at V and 2 bases at J, with 8 bases in the middle.

This clone was seen only once. The J gene is TRBJ1-2, the V gene TRBV5-4; D might be TRBD1 (6 bases). The CDR3 covers 14 residues. With 0 bases removed from V and 8 bases from J, the gap between germline ends came to 14 bases. The germline CDR1 and CDR2 sequences are SGHNT and YYREEE (reference sequence). CDR3 sequence reads: CASSLGPGAGGYTF. The CDR3 bases are TGTGCCAGCAGCTTGGGTCCGGGGGCGGGAGGCTACACCTTC. The variable domain in full, with the rest retrieved from reference TRBV5-4 and TRBJ1-2, is ETGVTQSPTHLIKTRGQQVTLRCSSQSGHNTVSWYQQALGQGPQFIFQYYREEENGRGNFPPRFSGLQFPNYSSELNVNALELDDSALYLCASSLGPGAGGYTFGSGTRLTVV.

The gene calls are TRBV14 and TRBJ2-1; no firm D call. Germline assignment: CDR1 SGHDN and CDR2 FVKESK. The V end was cut by 0 bases, the J end by 10 bases, with 19 bases between. CDR3 length: 16 residues. The CDR3: CASSQDGIGGAQEQFF. The DNA for the CDR3 is TGTGCCAGCAGCCAAGATGGAATCGGCGGAGCACAGGAGCAGTTCTTC.

This clone showed up just once. The chain links TRBV15 to TRBJ2-7; 10 nucleotides line up with TRBD2. CDR3 length equals 14 residues. J was trimmed by 3 bases and V by 5 bases; bases with no gene match: 4. Per germline, CDR1 LNHNV and CDR2 YYDKDF (reference sequence). CDR3 region: CATSGRLAGYEQYF. DNA for the CDR3: TGTGCCACCAGCGGGAGACTAGCGGGCTACGAGCAGTACTTC.

This clone was counted once. The chain couples TRBV29-1 to TRBJ1-1; no clear D. There are 13 residues in the CDR3. Trimming left V 5 bases short and J 2 bases short, with 12 bases between. Germline V gene sequence: CDR1 SQVTM, CDR2 ANQGSEA. Written as DNA, the CDR3 is TGCAGCGTTCCGGTGGGTAGAAACACTGAAGCTTTCTTT. The encoded protein is CSVPVGRNTEAFF.

The chain is built from TRBV27 and TRBJ2-3; D might be TRBD1 (5 bases). The CDR3 spans 13 residues. Trimming took 5 bases from V and 4 from J, leaving 10 bases between them. From germline, CDR1 is MNHEY and CDR2 SMNVEV (reference sequence). The CDR3 DNA sequence: TGTGCCAGCAGTACCAGGGTTGCAGATACGCAGTATTTT. This gives the protein CASSTRVADTQYF.

V and J are TRBV5-4 and TRBJ1-4; 9 nucleotides line up with TRBD1. This CDR3 contains 16 residues. With V trimmed by 2 bases and J by 5 bases, 7 bases remained unmatched. Germline lookup yields CDR1 SGHNT and CDR2 YYREEE (reference sequence). The CDR3 DNA reads as TGTGCCAGCAGCTTCACAGGGGGCAAAGAAAATGAAAAACTGTTTTTT. It yields the protein CASSFTGGKENEKLFF.